Following are 24 T cell receptor beta chains from one sample sequenced in a study of vaccination and CD4 T cells after COVID-19. Each CDR3 protein gets one entry after TCRdb re-called the PCR reads with MiXCR. The data contain about 20,000 distinct CDR3 sequences, 50% to 65% of them seen just once; the ten biggest clones take up about 1.1%. The starting material was CD4+ T cells from blood, obtained after SARS-CoV-2 vaccination. Every receptor here comes from a human donor who had recovered from COVID-19.

The chain carries TRBV6-2 or TRBV6-3 and TRBJ1-5, with unresolved D. Between the trimmed V and J ends, which lost 0 bases and 0 bases, there was a span of 6 bases. Per germline, CDR1 MNHEY and CDR2 SVGEGT. The CDR3 sequence is 15 residues long. The CDR3 is CASSYSYASNQPQHF. The CDR3 region has the DNA TGTGCCAGCAGTTACTCATACGCTAGCAATCAGCCCCAGCATTTT.

This clonotype was found a few times. V gene TRBV2 combines with J gene TRBJ2-5; TRBD2 is a possible D gene (6 bases). This CDR3 has 11 residues. Germline lookup yields CDR1 SNHLY and CDR2 FYNNEI. Trimming cost V 5 bases and J 8 bases, with 9 bases left between them. In nucleotides, the CDR3 is TGTGCCAGCAGTTTAGCGGAAACCCAGTACTTC. It yields the protein CASSLAETQYF.

The rearrangement joins TRBV20-1 to TRBJ2-7; 9 bases align to TRBD2. CDR1 and CDR2 from the germline V gene are DFQATT and SNEGSKA (reference sequence). The CDR3 loop spans 15 amino acids. Unmatched junction bases numbered 7, after V lost 2 bases and J lost 2 bases. The CDR3 DNA reads as TGCAGTGCTAGATCTCGTGCTAGCGGGACCTACGAGCAGTACTTC. Translated: CSARSRASGTYEQYF.

Only a few counts were recorded for this clonotype. The chain has TRBV7-2 and TRBJ1-5; D unclear. Per germline, CDR1 SGHTA and CDR2 FQGNSA. The CDR3 is 15 amino acids. The V end lost 1 base, the J end lost 5 bases, and 12 bases lay between the germline ends. As DNA, the CDR3 is TGTGCCAGCAGCTTAGTGGGCGAGGGATATCAGCCCCAGCATTTT. This translates into CASSLVGEGYQPQHF.

The rearrangement joins TRBV15 to TRBJ2-5; 11 bases match TRBD2. The CDR3 spans 16 residues. With 3 bases clipped from V and 5 bases from J, the junction kept 8 bases outside the gene matches. The germline gives CDR1 LNHNV, CDR2 YYDKDF (reference sequence). The CDR3 coding sequence is TGTGCCACCAGCAGGTTTAGCGGGAGGGCCAGTGAGACCCAGTACTTC. It encodes CATSRFSGRASETQYF.

The rearrangement links TRBV27 to TRBJ2-2; 12 positions match TRBD1. Germline CDR1 reads MNHEY; CDR2 reads SMNVEV (reference sequence). The junction had 7 bases not matched to a gene; V was cut back by 1 base and J by 4 bases. The length of the CDR3 is 18 residues. This CDR3 reads CASSLYPGQGAFTGELFF. CDR3 bases: TGTGCCAGCAGTTTATACCCGGGACAGGGGGCGTTCACCGGGGAGCTGTTTTTT.

This chain links TRBV6-1 with TRBJ1-5, with 9 bases matching TRBD1. This CDR3 has 16 amino acids. Germline CDR1 is MNHNS and CDR2 is SASEGT. The J segment lost 5 bases and the V segment lost 6 bases, leaving 11 bases of the junction unmatched. The CDR3 DNA reads as TGTGCCAGCAGCCGCCAAGGGACAGGGAGGGATCAGCCCCAGCATTTT. Translating it yields CASSRQGTGRDQPQHF.

V gene TRBV7-2 combines with J gene TRBJ1-6; TRBD1 aligns across 7 bases. The CDR3 length is 15 residues. Germline trimming cut 2 bases from V and 7 bases from J; bases unmatched to any gene: 5. Germline CDR1 and CDR2: SGHTA and FQGNSA. CDR3 amino acids: CASSLRQGGNSPLHF. CDR3 nucleotide sequence: TGTGCCAGCAGCTTACGACAGGGAGGAAATTCACCCCTCCACTTT.

V gene TRBV28 combines with J gene TRBJ2-7, with unresolved D. The V end was cut by 0 bases, the J end by 1 base, with 10 bases between. The germline V gene has CDR1 MDHEN and CDR2 SYDVKM. The CDR3 length is 15 residues. The CDR3 protein is CASSLWPQQSYEQYF. CDR3 bases: TGTGCCAGCAGTTTATGGCCCCAGCAGTCCTACGAGCAGTACTTC.

This sequence joins TRBV19 and TRBJ1-2; perhaps TRBD1 as D (5 bases). Trimming removed 7 bases from V and 7 bases from J, with 13 bases in between. There are 12 residues in the CDR3. From germline, CDR1 is LNHDA and CDR2 SQIVND (reference sequence). The CDR3 region is CASTSGGFGYTF. The CDR3 nucleotides are TGTGCCAGTACCTCGGGGGGGTTTGGCTACACCTTC.

The chain is built from TRBV19 and TRBJ2-2; D is undetermined. The V and J ends lost 7 bases and 7 bases respectively, with 22 bases between them. This CDR3 is built from 16 residues. Germline V gene data show CDR1 as LNHDA and CDR2 as SQIVND (reference sequence). The CDR3, as DNA: TGTGCCAGTAACGCGGACGCAGGAAGGGTTGGCGGGGAGCTGTTTTTT. Protein: CASNADAGRVGGELFF.

V is TRBV7-9 and J is TRBJ2-5, with D possibly being TRBD1 (6 bases). CDR1 is SEHNR and CDR2 is FQNEAQ in the germline V gene (reference sequence). The V end lost 5 bases, the J end lost 5 bases, and 15 bases lay between the germline ends. The CDR3 consists of 14 residues. The CDR3 loop reads CASSLPTGLETQYF. CDR3 DNA: TGTGCCAGCAGCCTTCCTACAGGGCTTGAGACCCAGTACTTC.

This clonotype appeared a few times. The chain joins TRBV6-5 to TRBJ1-2; 8 positions agree with TRBD1. Germline V gives CDR1 MNHEY, CDR2 SVGAGI. The CDR3 loop spans 14 amino acids. Germline trimming cut 0 bases from V and 7 bases from J; bases unmatched to any gene: 4. DNA of the CDR3: TGTGCCAGCAGTTACTCGACAGGGGCTGGTGGCTACACCTTC. This translates into CASSYSTGAGGYTF.

The J gene is TRBJ1-5, the V gene TRBV20-1; the match to TRBD1 covers 9 bases. Losses at the gene ends were 8 bases for V and 2 bases for J; bases not matched to a gene: 4. The germline CDR1 and CDR2 sequences are DFQATT and SNEGSKA (reference sequence). The CDR3 extends over 13 amino acids. The CDR3 is CSTTGGRNQPQHF. DNA for the CDR3: TGCAGTACAACAGGGGGCCGCAATCAGCCCCAGCATTTT.

CDR3 nucleotide sequence: TGTGCCAGCAGTGACGAGGCCGGGAGGGGCCCCAATGAGCAGTTCTTC. Its protein is CASSDEAGRGPNEQFF. The chain has TRBV6-4 and TRBJ2-1; 8 nucleotides match TRBD2. Per the germline V gene, CDR1 is MRHNA and CDR2 is SNTAGT. Trimming at V came to 2 bases and at J to 6 bases, leaving 9 bases not matched to a gene. The CDR3 is 16 amino acids.

This chain joins TRBV4-1 and TRBJ2-5; 7 positions match TRBD2. The germline V gene has CDR1 MGHRA and CDR2 YSYEKL. V trimming: 1 base; J trimming: 3 bases; junction bases outside the gene matches: 11. This CDR3 is 17 amino acids long. This CDR3 is CASSQVFGRRLKETQYF. The DNA for the CDR3 is TGCGCCAGCAGCCAAGTATTCGGGAGGAGACTCAAAGAGACCCAGTACTTC.

This clonotype was found a few times. The genes are TRBV20-1 and TRBJ2-3; 10 bases map to TRBD2. Unmatched junction bases numbered 5, after V lost 1 base and J lost 7 bases. Per the germline V gene, CDR1 is DFQATT and CDR2 is SNEGSKA (reference sequence). The CDR3 is made up of 14 amino acids. CDR3: CSARGTSGRYTQYF. In nucleotides, the CDR3 is TGCAGTGCTAGAGGGACTAGCGGAAGGTATACGCAGTATTTT.

The chain is built from TRBV20-1 and TRBJ2-7, with TRBD2 matching over 9 bases. The V and J ends lost 5 bases and 8 bases, in that order; junction bases with no gene match: 10. There are 13 residues in the CDR3. Germline CDR1 reads DFQATT; CDR2 reads SNEGSKA (reference sequence). CDR3 in amino acids: CSASRLAAPQQYF. The CDR3, as DNA: TGCAGTGCTTCCCGACTAGCGGCACCACAGCAGTACTTC.

V gene TRBV19 combines with J gene TRBJ2-5; D may be TRBD1 or TRBD2 (5 bases each). The CDR3 sequence is 13 residues long. Germline V lookup: CDR1 LNHDA, CDR2 SQIVND (reference sequence). V lost 6 bases to trimming and J lost 3 bases, with 11 bases between them. The CDR3 DNA sequence: TGTGCCAGTAGAGTCCTGGGGGAAGAGACCCAGTACTTC. Protein sequence: CASRVLGEETQYF.

The rearrangement links TRBV24-1 to TRBJ2-3; tentatively, D is TRBD1 or TRBD2 (6 bases each). The length of the CDR3 is 16 residues. Looked up from germline, CDR1 is KGHDR and CDR2 is SFDVKD. Trimming took 2 bases from V and 2 from J, leaving 13 bases between them. The CDR3, as DNA: TGTGCCACCAGTGATTGGGGTGGGGGGCACACAGATACGCAGTATTTT. Protein: CATSDWGGGHTDTQYF.

This clonotype was seen a few times. The V gene is TRBV28, the J gene TRBJ1-6; no clear D gene. Trimming removed 3 bases at V and 10 bases at J, with 16 bases between. The CDR3 is 15 residues long. Looked up from germline, CDR1 is MDHEN and CDR2 is SYDVKM. The CDR3 protein is CASSFSGSRSSPLHF. CDR3 bases: TGTGCCAGCAGTTTCTCGGGCAGCCGGTCCTCACCCCTCCACTTT. Variable domain in full (rest from reference TRBV28 and TRBJ1-6): DVKVTQSSRYLVKRTGEKVFLECVQDMDHENMFWYRQDPGLGLRLIYFSYDVKMKEKGDIPEGYSVSREKKERFSLILESASTNQTSMYLCASSFSGSRSSPLHFGNGTRLTVT.

The chain couples TRBV20-1 to TRBJ2-7, with 11 bases matching TRBD2. V trimming: 0 bases; J trimming: 5 bases; junction bases outside the gene matches: 9. The CDR3 contains 16 residues. CDR1 is DFQATT and CDR2 is SNEGSKA in the germline V gene (reference sequence). CDR3 nucleotides: TGCAGTGCTAGAGAAGGAATGACTAGCGGGGACAACGAGCAGTACTTC. It specifies CSAREGMTSGDNEQYF.

This chain joins TRBV29-1 and TRBJ2-3, with 13 positions matching TRBD2. Trimming removed 5 bases from V and 3 bases from J; junction bases left unmatched: 17. The germline V gene encodes CDR1 SQVTM and CDR2 ANQGSEA. The length of the CDR3 is 19 residues. CDR3 sequence: CSVFFMAVTSGRGTDTQYF. The DNA of the CDR3 is TGCAGCGTTTTTTTCATGGCTGTAACTAGCGGGAGGGGGACAGATACGCAGTATTTT.

The chain has TRBV6-2 or TRBV6-3 and TRBJ1-5; 9 nucleotides agree with TRBD1. CDR1 MNHEY and CDR2 SVGEGT come from the germline V gene. Trimming cost V 5 bases and J 4 bases; bases outside gene matches: 9. The CDR3 is made up of 16 amino acids. The CDR3 reads CASSPMGQGGNQPQHF. The CDR3 DNA follows: TGTGCCAGCAGTCCGATGGGACAGGGCGGGAATCAGCCCCAGCATTTT.